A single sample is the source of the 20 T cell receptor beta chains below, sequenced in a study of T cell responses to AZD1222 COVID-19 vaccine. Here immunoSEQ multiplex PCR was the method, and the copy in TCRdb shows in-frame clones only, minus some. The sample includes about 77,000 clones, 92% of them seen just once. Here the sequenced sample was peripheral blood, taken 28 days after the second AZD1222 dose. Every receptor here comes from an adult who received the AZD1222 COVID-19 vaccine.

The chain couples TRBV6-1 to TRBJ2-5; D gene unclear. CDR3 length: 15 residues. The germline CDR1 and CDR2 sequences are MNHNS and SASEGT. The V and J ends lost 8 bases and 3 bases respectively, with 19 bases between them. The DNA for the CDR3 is TGTGCCAGCCGCATCTACGGAAGAACTGAAGAGACCCAGTACTTC. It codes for CASRIYGRTEETQYF.

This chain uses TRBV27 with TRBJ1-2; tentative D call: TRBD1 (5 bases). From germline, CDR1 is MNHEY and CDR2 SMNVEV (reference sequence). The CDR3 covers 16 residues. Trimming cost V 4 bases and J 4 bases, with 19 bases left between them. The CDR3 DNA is TGTGCCAGCAGTTCCTTCGCAGGGACGGATGGCTATGGCTACACCTTC. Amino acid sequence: CASSSFAGTDGYGYTF.

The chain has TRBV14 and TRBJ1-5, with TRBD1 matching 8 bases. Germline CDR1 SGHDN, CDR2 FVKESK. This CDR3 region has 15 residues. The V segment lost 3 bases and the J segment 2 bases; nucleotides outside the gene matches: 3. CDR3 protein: CASSHLDRGNQPQHF. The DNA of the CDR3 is TGTGCCAGCAGCCACTTGGACAGGGGCAATCAGCCCCAGCATTTT.

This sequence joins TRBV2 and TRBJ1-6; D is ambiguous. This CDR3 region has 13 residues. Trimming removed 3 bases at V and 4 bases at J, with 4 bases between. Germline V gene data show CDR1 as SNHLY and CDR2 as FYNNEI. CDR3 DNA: TGTGCCAGCAGTGAGAGTTATAATTCACCCCTCCACTTT. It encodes CASSESYNSPLHF.

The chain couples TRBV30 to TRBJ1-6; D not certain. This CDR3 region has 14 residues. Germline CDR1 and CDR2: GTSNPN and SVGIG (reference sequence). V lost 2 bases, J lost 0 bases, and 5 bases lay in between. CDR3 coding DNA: TGTGCCTGGAGTCATGACTCCTATAATTCACCCCTCCACTTT. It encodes CAWSHDSYNSPLHF.

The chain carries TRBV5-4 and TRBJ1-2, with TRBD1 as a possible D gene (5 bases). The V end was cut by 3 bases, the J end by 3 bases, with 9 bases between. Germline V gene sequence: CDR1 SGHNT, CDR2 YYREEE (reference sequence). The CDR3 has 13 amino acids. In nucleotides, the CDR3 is TGTGCCAGCAGCTCCGGACACGACTATGGCTACACCTTC. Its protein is CASSSGHDYGYTF.

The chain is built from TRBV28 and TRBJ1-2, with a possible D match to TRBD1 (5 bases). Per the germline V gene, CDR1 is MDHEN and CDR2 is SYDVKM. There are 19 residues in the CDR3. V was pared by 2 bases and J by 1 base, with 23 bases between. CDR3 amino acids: CASSLGGSATIGVNYGYTF. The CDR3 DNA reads TGTGCCAGCAGTTTAGGGGGGTCGGCTACCATCGGGGTTAACTATGGCTACACCTTC.

The CDR3 DNA reads as TGTGCCAGCAGCAAAAATCGGGGTCTCTTAGAGGAGCAGTACTTC. Encoded protein: CASSKNRGLLEEQYF. The J gene is TRBJ2-7, the V gene TRBV21-1; TRBD2 reflects the table's D call only, with no check against the DNA. TRBV21-1 is shown as a pseudogene. The CDR3 covers 15 residues.

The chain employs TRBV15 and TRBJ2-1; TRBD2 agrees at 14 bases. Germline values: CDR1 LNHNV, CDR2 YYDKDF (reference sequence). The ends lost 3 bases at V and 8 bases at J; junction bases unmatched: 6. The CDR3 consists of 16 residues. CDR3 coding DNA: TGTGCCACCAGCAGTGAGGGGACTAGCGGGAGCTATGAGCAGTTCTTC. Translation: CATSSEGTSGSYEQFF.

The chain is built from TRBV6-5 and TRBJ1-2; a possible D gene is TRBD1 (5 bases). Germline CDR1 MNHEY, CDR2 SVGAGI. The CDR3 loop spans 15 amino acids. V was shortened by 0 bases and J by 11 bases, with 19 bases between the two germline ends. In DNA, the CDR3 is TGTGCCAGCAGTTACTCGACAAACAGGCTTACGAAGTACACCTTC. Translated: CASSYSTNRLTKYTF.

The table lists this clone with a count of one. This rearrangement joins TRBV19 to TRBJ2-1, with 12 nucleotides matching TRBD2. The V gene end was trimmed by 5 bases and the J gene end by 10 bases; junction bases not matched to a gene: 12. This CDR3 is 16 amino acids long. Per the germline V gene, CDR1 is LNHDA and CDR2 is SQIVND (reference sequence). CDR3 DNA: TGTGCCAGTAGTGGGGAGACTAGCGGGAGTTTCAAGGAGCAGTTCTTC. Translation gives CASSGETSGSFKEQFF.

The CDR3 is CASSSPGTGATDTQYF. The CDR3 DNA reads as TGTGCCAGTAGTTCACCCGGGACGGGAGCCACAGATACGCAGTATTTT. The gene calls are TRBV19 and TRBJ2-3; a possible D gene is TRBD2 (6 bases). This CDR3 region has 16 residues. V shed 5 bases and J shed 2 bases, with 17 bases lying between them. The germline V gene has CDR1 LNHDA and CDR2 SQIVND (reference sequence).

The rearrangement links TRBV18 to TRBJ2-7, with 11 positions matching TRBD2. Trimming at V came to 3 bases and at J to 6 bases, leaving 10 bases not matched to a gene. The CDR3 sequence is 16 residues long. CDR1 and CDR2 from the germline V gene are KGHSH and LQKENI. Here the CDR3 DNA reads TGTGCCAGCTCACCCTATATAGCGGGAGGGCTAGTCGAGCAGTACTTC. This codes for CASSPYIAGGLVEQYF.

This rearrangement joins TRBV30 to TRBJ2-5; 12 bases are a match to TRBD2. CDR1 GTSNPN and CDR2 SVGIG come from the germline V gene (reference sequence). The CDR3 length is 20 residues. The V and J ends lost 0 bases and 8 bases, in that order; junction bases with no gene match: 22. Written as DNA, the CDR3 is TGTGCCTGGAGTGTACCTCTAGCGGGAGGGATACGTGGGGCCACTAGTACCCAGTACTTC. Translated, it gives CAWSVPLAGGIRGATSTQYF.

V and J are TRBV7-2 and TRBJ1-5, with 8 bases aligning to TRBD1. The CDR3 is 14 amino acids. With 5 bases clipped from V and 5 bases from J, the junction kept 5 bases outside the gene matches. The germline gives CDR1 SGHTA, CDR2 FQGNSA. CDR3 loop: CASSADRGYQPQHF. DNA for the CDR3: TGTGCCAGCAGCGCCGACAGGGGCTATCAGCCCCAGCATTTT.

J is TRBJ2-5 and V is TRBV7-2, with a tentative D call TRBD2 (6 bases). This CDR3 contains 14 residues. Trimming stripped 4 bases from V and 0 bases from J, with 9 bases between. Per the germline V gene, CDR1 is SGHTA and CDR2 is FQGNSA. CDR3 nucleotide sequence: TGTGCCAGCAGCTACGAGCGGGACCAAGAGACCCAGTACTTC. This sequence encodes CASSYERDQETQYF.

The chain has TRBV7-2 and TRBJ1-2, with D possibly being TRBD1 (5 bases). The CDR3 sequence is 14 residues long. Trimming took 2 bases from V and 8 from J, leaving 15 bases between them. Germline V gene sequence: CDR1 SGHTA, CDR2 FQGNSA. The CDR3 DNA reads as TGTGCCAGCAGCTTATCCCCAGGGCACTGGGGCTACACCTTC. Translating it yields CASSLSPGHWGYTF. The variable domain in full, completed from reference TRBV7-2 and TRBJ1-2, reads GAGVSQSPSNKVTEKGKDVELRCDPISGHTALYWYRQSLGQGLEFLIYFQGNSAPDKSGLPSDRFSAERTGGSVSTLTIQRTQQEDSAVYLCASSLSPGHWGYTFGSGTRLTVV.

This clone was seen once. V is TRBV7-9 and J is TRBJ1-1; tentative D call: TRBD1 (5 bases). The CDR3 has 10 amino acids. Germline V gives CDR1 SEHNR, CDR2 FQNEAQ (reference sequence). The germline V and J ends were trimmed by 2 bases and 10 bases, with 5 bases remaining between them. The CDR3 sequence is CASSLRGAFF. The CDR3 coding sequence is TGTGCCAGCAGCTTAAGGGGAGCTTTCTTT.

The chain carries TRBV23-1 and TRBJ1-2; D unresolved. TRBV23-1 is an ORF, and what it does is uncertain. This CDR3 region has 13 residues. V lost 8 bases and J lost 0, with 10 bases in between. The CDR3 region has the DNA TGCGCCAGCCCGGACCGATCTAACTATGGCTACACCTTC. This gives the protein CASPDRSNYGYTF.

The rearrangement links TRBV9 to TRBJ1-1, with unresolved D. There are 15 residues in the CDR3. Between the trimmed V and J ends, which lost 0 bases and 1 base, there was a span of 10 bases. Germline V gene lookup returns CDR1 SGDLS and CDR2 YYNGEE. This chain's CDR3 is CASSVVDSGNTEAFF. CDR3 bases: TGTGCCAGCAGCGTAGTGGACTCGGGGAACACTGAAGCTTTCTTT.